Listed here are 11 T cell receptor beta chains from one sample, sequenced in a study of molecular identifiers for immune sequencing clone quantification (dated by TCRdb to the late 2010s). The library was built by means of PCR. TCRdb records NextSeq 500 as the sequencer. In-frame beta chains were kept once TCRdb had trimmed the public reads at Q25 with fastp and called clones with MiXCR. Each entry merges the rows of one CDR3 protein and shows their most common DNA and genes. A total of approximately 550,000 distinct CDR3 sequences appear in this sample, about 25% of them only once. The ten largest clones represent around 0.78% of the sample. Sequenced material: naive CD8+ T cells from blood, with Jurkat cell RNA spiked in. Sample cell subset or site, as interpreted from the label and publication: FACS-sorted CD8+CD4-CCR7+CD45RA+ naive T cells. The receptors shown here come from a human donor in good health. Some libraries in this study had Jurkat cell RNA spiked in.

This clonotype was seen more than once but under ten times. This rearrangement joins TRBV30 to TRBJ2-7; 11 bases map to TRBD1. From germline, CDR1 is GTSNPN and CDR2 SVGIG (reference sequence). J gave up 3 bases and V 2 bases, and 3 bases lay outside the gene matches. The CDR3 contains 14 residues. The CDR3 DNA sequence: TGTGCCTGGAGTCCGGGACAGGGGGACTACGAGCAGTACTTC. Translation gives CAWSPGQGDYEQYF.

This chain connects TRBV4-3 to TRBJ1-5; D unclear. Germline V gene sequence: CDR1 LGHNA, CDR2 YSLEER. V shed 1 base and J shed 0 bases, with 7 bases lying between them. This CDR3 region has 15 residues. The CDR3 DNA reads TGCGCCAGCAGCCAAGCGGTCAGTAGCAATCAGCCCCAGCATTTT. This codes for CASSQAVSSNQPQHF.

Comments on this clonotype: This sequence may be a read error, since a much larger clone differs from it by one base. The chain has TRBV28 and TRBJ1-1; D uncertain. The CDR3 loop spans 13 amino acids. Germline-derived CDR1 and CDR2 are MDHEN and SYDVKM. Trimming took 3 bases from V and 4 from J, leaving 9 bases between them. This chain's CDR3 is CASSFQESTEAFF. DNA for the CDR3: TGTGCCAGCAGTTTTCAGGAGAGCACTGAAGCTTTCTTT. Based on the CDR3 plus reference TRBV28 and TRBJ1-1, the full variable domain is DVKVTQSSRYLVKRTGEKVFLECVQDMDHENMFWYRQDPGLGLRLIYFSYDVKMKEKGDIPEGYSVSREKKERFSLILESASTNQTSMYLCASSFQESTEAFFGQGTRLTVV.

The rearrangement uses TRBV6-2 or TRBV6-3 and TRBJ2-7, with D unresolved. Trimming removed 6 bases at V and 3 bases at J, with 12 bases between. The CDR3 has 13 residues. The germline V gene has CDR1 MNHEY and CDR2 SVGEGT. CDR3 protein: CASSSTVNYEQYF. The CDR3 coding sequence is TGTGCCAGCAGCTCTACAGTAAACTACGAGCAGTACTTC.

With respect to this clonotype: One junction end does not reproduce the germline sequence, and a read error may be involved. The rearrangement links TRBV20-1 to TRBJ2-3, with 10 nucleotides matching TRBD2. The CDR3 has 15 residues. Germline V gene lookup returns CDR1 DFQATT and CDR2 SNEGSKA (reference sequence). In DNA form, the CDR3 reads TGCAGTGCTAAAGGACTAGCGGAGCCAACAGATTCGCAGTATTTT. Translating it yields CSAKGLAEPTDSQYF.

With regard to this clonotype: Being one base from a much bigger clone, this may be a read error. The chain carries TRBV5-3 and TRBJ2-7; possibly TRBD2 for D (5 bases). TRBV5-3 has ORF status, its function being uncertain. The CDR3 is made up of 14 amino acids. CDR3 amino acids: CASSSMGSSYEQYF. In nucleotides, the CDR3 is TGTGCCAGCAGCTCGATGGGGAGCTCCTACGAGCAGTACTTC.

This clonotype was picked up many times. The chain recombines TRBV12-5 with TRBJ2-3; 8 positions agree with TRBD1. The length of the CDR3 is 15 residues. J lost 3 bases, V lost 1 base, and 3 bases had no gene match. CDR1 is LGHNT and CDR2 is FRNRAP in the germline V gene. This CDR3 reads CASGLDYRGTDTQYF. Written as DNA, the CDR3 is TGTGCTAGTGGTTTGGATTACAGGGGGACAGATACGCAGTATTTT.

The chain recombines TRBV2 with TRBJ1-1, with D unresolved. The V gene's germline CDR1 is SNHLY and CDR2 FYNNEI. The ends were cut back, 11 bases at V and 3 bases at J, with 19 bases in the middle. The CDR3 is 14 residues long. The CDR3 DNA reads TGTGCCTGCACCGAGGAGACACCCTACACTGAAGCTTTCTTT. It specifies CACTEETPYTEAFF.

This clonotype was counted only a few times. V usage is TRBV2 and J usage is TRBJ2-1; 10 bases are shared with TRBD2. Germline V gene lookup returns CDR1 SNHLY and CDR2 FYNNEI. The J segment lost 8 bases and the V segment lost 7 bases, leaving 11 bases of the junction unmatched. The CDR3 has 15 residues. The CDR3 loop reads CASTPASGGAHEQFF. The CDR3 DNA follows: TGTGCCAGCACACCTGCCAGCGGGGGGGCACATGAGCAGTTCTTC.

In its sample, this clonotype was seen a few times. V gene TRBV30 combines with J gene TRBJ2-7; D unresolved. Germline-derived CDR1 and CDR2 are GTSNPN and SVGIG (reference sequence). The CDR3 loop spans 14 amino acids. Trimming stripped 1 base from V and 0 bases from J, with 10 bases between. The CDR3 loop reads CAWSGTESSYEQYF. In nucleotides, the CDR3 is TGTGCCTGGAGTGGGACCGAGAGCTCCTACGAGCAGTACTTC.

The chain joins TRBV25-1 to TRBJ2-5, with D possibly TRBD2 on 6 matching bases. Germline CDR1 and CDR2: MGHDK and SYGVNS. V lost 5 bases and J lost 5, with 21 bases in between. This CDR3 is 16 amino acids long. The CDR3 coding sequence is TGTGCCAGCAGTCACTATGTCTCGGGGGACCCGGAGACCCAGTACTTC. This sequence encodes CASSHYVSGDPETQYF.